This T cell receptor (beta chain) is drawn from a study of cytotoxic CD8 clonotypes in ibrutinib-treated CLL. Study-wide context: Results showed 24 partial and 2 complete responses; following median approximately 68 months, approximately 14 remained remitted, about 12 advanced.

The germline gives CDR1 SGDLS, CDR2 YYNGEE. The CDR3 is made up of 13 amino acids. Trimming left V 8 bases short and J 8 bases short, with 17 bases between. Some clones are missing from TCRdb's copy, which holds only in-frame ones; the method was immunoSEQ multiplex PCR. The repertoire has approximately 190,000 clones, over 65% of them found once; the top ten carry over 5.5%. The sample was PBMCs, taken after 12 months of ibrutinib treatment. This clonotype was obtained from a human donor with chronic lymphocytic leukemia. The rearrangement uses TRBV9 and TRBJ1-5; D is uncertain. This chain's CDR3 is CASRAFSLEPQHF. The CDR3 nucleotides read TGTGCCAGTAGGGCCTTCTCCTTAGAGCCCCAGCATTTT.